The following is a T cell receptor (beta chain) sequence with its context. These data belong to a study of blood T cell repertoires in COVID-19. Study information: Acute and convalescent COVID-19 samples came from the United States, Italy and Spain.

In Seattle, patients joined the study during active infection and were tracked longitudinally. As processed by the authors: For nucleated cells, counts were estimated from reference gene primer amplification. TCRdb's copy holds only in-frame clones and misses some; the assay was immunoSEQ multiplex PCR. The DNA was the basis for D and trimming; V, J and clone size are from that table. The data contain fewer than 300,000 clones, approximately 85% of them singletons. The germline V and J ends were trimmed by 6 bases and 4 bases, with 18 bases remaining between them. This CDR3 region has 16 residues. Germline-derived CDR1 and CDR2 are MNHEY and SMNVEV (reference sequence).

The material sequenced was peripheral blood. The J gene is TRBJ2-2, the V gene TRBV27; weak D call: TRBD1 (5 bases). The receptor was isolated from a human donor with COVID-19, enrolled during active disease. The donor label of this sample is uncertain. The CDR3 is CASSPGPSRGTGELFF. The CDR3 region has the DNA TGTGCCAGCAGCCCCGGCCCGTCTAGGGGCACCGGGGAGCTGTTTTTT.